The rows below give T cell receptor beta chains drawn from one sample of a study of T cell responses to AZD1222 COVID-19 vaccine. This table comes from immunoSEQ multiplex PCR, and its TCRdb copy is limited to in-frame clones, with some not included. This table holds 140,000 or so clones, 85% to 95% found once. The sample consisted of peripheral blood, taken after recovery from COVID-19. Source of these receptors: an adult who had recovered from COVID-19. CDR3s include the opening cysteine and the closing phenylalanine or tryptophan. D genes are given only for firm matches. Size tells how often a clone was seen (once, few, many) or the class of an expanded clone, and some rows leave it out.

v_call: TRBV4-2; d_call: .; clone_size: .; j_call: TRBJ2-1; cdr3_aa: CASSHTAVPGPPTANEQFF; cdr3_nt: TGTGCCAGCAGCCACACAGCAGTTCCGGGACCTCCGACCGCCAATGAGCAGTTCTTC
v_call: TRBV7-6; d_call: .; clone_size: .; j_call: TRBJ1-1; cdr3_aa: CASSRNLDGNTEAFF; cdr3_nt: TGTGCCAGCAGCCGGAATCTGGACGGGAACACTGAAGCTTTCTTT
v_call: TRBV7-2; d_call: .; clone_size: .; j_call: TRBJ1-3; cdr3_aa: CASSLVPLPGNTIYF; cdr3_nt: TGTGCCAGCAGCTTAGTGCCCCTCCCTGGAAACACCATATATTTT
v_call: TRBV13; d_call: .; clone_size: .; j_call: TRBJ1-2; cdr3_aa: CASGERGDISYGYTF; cdr3_nt: TGTGCCAGCGGTGAAAGGGGGGATATTTCGTATGGCTACACCTTC
v_call: TRBV30; d_call: .; clone_size: .; j_call: TRBJ2-7; cdr3_aa: CAWSAGTSRTF; cdr3_nt: TGTGCCTGGAGTGCTGGGACCTCAAGGACCTTC
v_call: TRBV28; d_call: TRBD1; clone_size: .; j_call: TRBJ1-2; cdr3_aa: CAASRDRNYGYTF; cdr3_nt: TGTGCCGCGAGCCGGGACAGGAACTATGGCTACACCTTC
v_call: TRBV5-5; d_call: .; clone_size: .; j_call: TRBJ2-1; cdr3_aa: CASSLEPYNEQFF; cdr3_nt: TGTGCCAGCAGCTTGGAACCTTACAATGAGCAGTTCTTC
v_call: TRBV28; d_call: .; clone_size: .; j_call: TRBJ1-5; cdr3_aa: CASSSPGAHAPQHF; cdr3_nt: TGTGCCAGCAGTTCCCCCGGGGCCCACGCGCCCCAGCATTTT
v_call: TRBV30; d_call: .; clone_size: once; j_call: TRBJ2-2; cdr3_aa: CAWSVTPWSVGTGELFF; cdr3_nt: TGTGCCTGGAGTGTAACCCCATGGAGCGTTGGCACCGGGGAGCTGTTTTTT
v_call: TRBV5-5; d_call: TRBD2; clone_size: .; j_call: TRBJ2-1; cdr3_aa: CASSGTSGSNEQFF; cdr3_nt: TGTGCCAGCAGCGGGACTAGCGGGTCCAATGAGCAGTTCTTC
v_call: TRBV2; d_call: .; clone_size: .; j_call: TRBJ2-3; cdr3_aa: CASSARLPPTDTQYF; cdr3_nt: TGTGCCAGCAGTGCTCGACTCCCTCCGACAGATACGCAGTATTTT
v_call: TRBV28; d_call: .; clone_size: .; j_call: TRBJ1-3; cdr3_aa: CASSFRGPFGNTIYF; cdr3_nt: TGTGCCAGCAGTTTTAGGGGACCATTTGGAAACACCATATATTTT
v_call: TRBV9; d_call: .; clone_size: .; j_call: TRBJ1-3; cdr3_aa: CASSAGSGNTIYF; cdr3_nt: TGTGCCAGCAGCGCGGGCTCTGGAAACACCATATATTTT
v_call: TRBV7-2; d_call: .; clone_size: .; j_call: TRBJ2-6; cdr3_aa: CANHRDPSSGANVLTF; cdr3_nt: TGTGCCAACCACCGGGACCCAAGCTCTGGGGCCAACGTCCTGACTTTC
v_call: TRBV12-2; d_call: .; clone_size: .; j_call: TRBJ2-2; cdr3_aa: CASRLGQVYTGELFF; cdr3_nt: TGTGCAAGTCGCTTAGGACAGGTATACACCGGGGAGCTGTTTTTT
v_call: TRBV7-9; d_call: .; clone_size: .; j_call: TRBJ1-1; cdr3_aa: CASSLATGTTEAFF; cdr3_nt: TGTGCCAGCAGCTTAGCAACAGGGACCACTGAAGCTTTCTTT
v_call: TRBV5-6; d_call: TRBD2; clone_size: .; j_call: TRBJ2-7; cdr3_aa: CASSPTGLAAYEQYF; cdr3_nt: TGTGCCAGCAGCCCTACCGGACTAGCGGCCTACGAGCAGTACTTC
v_call: TRBV5-1; d_call: .; clone_size: once; j_call: TRBJ2-3; cdr3_aa: CASSLASAYGGDTQYF; cdr3_nt: TGCGCCAGCAGCTTGGCCAGCGCCTATGGAGGTGATACGCAGTATTTT
v_call: TRBV3-1/TRBV3-2; d_call: TRBD1; clone_size: once; j_call: TRBJ1-2; cdr3_aa: CASSKGQERTYGYTF; cdr3_nt: TGTGCCAGCAGCAAGGGACAGGAGAGAACCTATGGCTACACCTTC